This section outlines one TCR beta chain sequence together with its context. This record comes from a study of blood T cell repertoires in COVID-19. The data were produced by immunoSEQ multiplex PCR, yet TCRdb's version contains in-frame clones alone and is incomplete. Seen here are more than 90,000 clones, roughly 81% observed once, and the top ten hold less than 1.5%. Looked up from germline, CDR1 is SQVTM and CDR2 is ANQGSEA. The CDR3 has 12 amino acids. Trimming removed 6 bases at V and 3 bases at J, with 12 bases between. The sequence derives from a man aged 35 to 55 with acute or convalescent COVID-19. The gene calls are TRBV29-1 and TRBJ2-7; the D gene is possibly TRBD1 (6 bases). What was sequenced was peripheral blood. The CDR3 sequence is CSVQGSNYEQYF. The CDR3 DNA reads TGCAGCGTCCAGGGGTCCAACTACGAGCAGTACTTC.